Listed below are T cell receptor beta chains from one sample, sequenced in a study of blood T cell repertoires in COVID-19. Assay: immunoSEQ multiplex PCR; the TCRdb copy retains only in-frame clones and omits some. The profile shows about 88,000 clones, more than 70% of them singletons. The sample was peripheral blood. These receptor sequences come from a woman older than 75 with acute or convalescent COVID-19. CDR3s leave out the opening cysteine and the closing phenylalanine or tryptophan. A D gene is named only where the DNA matches it firmly.

d_call,v_call,j_call,cdr3_aa
TRBD2,TRBV15,TRBJ2-5,ATSQGTTQETQY
NA,TRBV28,TRBJ2-1,ASSLLAREQF
NA,TRBV7-2,TRBJ2-5,ASSAGTGYETQY
NA,TRBV27,TRBJ1-2,ASSSLMGGTGYT
TRBD1,TRBV4-1,TRBJ2-1,ASSQPTGTGGEQF
TRBD1,TRBV5-4,TRBJ2-2,ASSLGDRSNTGELF
NA,TRBV19,TRBJ1-5,ASSPQTGPQH
TRBD1,TRBV29-1,TRBJ1-1,SVEAGGRGDEAF
NA,TRBV6-2/TRBV6-3,TRBJ2-7,ASSYTPGTLSYEQY
NA,TRBV19,TRBJ2-7,ASSIHPPVTGASYEQY
NA,TRBV4-2,TRBJ2-3,ASSQTTLRDTQY
TRBD2,TRBV4-1,TRBJ2-7,ASSQEQSGAISYEQY
TRBD1,TRBV5-1,TRBJ2-7,ASSLGHGQGHEQY
TRBD1,TRBV9,TRBJ1-2,ASRDLRGQGSDYT
NA,TRBV5-1,TRBJ1-2,ASSSTPGYGYT
TRBD1,TRBV5-1,TRBJ2-7,ASSTGTGVYEQY
TRBD1,TRBV7-2,TRBJ1-1,ASSYGQGDPEAF
TRBD1,TRBV5-5,TRBJ1-4,ASSFQGDANEKLF
TRBD1,TRBV29-1,TRBJ2-5,SFLDRGRGETQY
TRBD1,TRBV29-1,TRBJ2-7,SVGQGKTTYEQY